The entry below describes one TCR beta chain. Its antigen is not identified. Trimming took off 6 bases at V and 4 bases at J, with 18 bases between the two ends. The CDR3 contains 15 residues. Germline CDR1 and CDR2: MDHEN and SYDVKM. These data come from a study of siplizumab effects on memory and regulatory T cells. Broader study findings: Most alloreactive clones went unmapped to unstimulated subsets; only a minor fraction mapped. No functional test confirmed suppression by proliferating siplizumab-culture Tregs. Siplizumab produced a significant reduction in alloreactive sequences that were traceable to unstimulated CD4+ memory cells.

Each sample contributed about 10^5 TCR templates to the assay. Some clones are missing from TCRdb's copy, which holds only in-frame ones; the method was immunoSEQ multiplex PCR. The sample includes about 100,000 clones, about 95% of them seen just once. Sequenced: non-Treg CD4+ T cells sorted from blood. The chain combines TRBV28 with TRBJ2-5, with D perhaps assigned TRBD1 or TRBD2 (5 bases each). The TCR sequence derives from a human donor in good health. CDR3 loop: CASSLTRGTRETQYF. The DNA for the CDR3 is TGTGCCAGCAGCCTAACACGGGGCACCCGAGAGACCCAGTACTTC.